One and the same sample provided the 21 T cell receptor beta chains below, sequenced in a study of T cells in Graves' hyperthyroidism and ophthalmopathy. Amplified regions were TCR beta CDR3 sequences from RNA transcripts. When the TCR CDR3 underwent first-round RT-PCR, the HTBI primer set was used. A single record per CDR3 protein comes from TCRdb applying MiXCR to the multiplex PCR reads. The sample has more than 500,000 distinct CDR3 sequences, approximately 15% seen once; the top ten hold roughly 4.5%. The sequencing sample was made of blood. These receptors all come from a middle-aged woman with Graves' ophthalmopathy.

This clonotype has ten or more counts. The rearrangement joins TRBV28 to TRBJ2-5, with 10 positions matching TRBD1. This CDR3 spans 13 amino acids. Per germline, CDR1 MDHEN and CDR2 SYDVKM. V was clipped by 6 bases and J by 7 bases; unmatched bases: 5. CDR3 DNA: TGTGCCAGCAGAGGGACAGGGGCTGTGACCCAGTACTTC. This codes for CASRGTGAVTQYF.

In its sample, this clonotype was seen many times. The chain has TRBV27 and TRBJ2-7; TRBD1 matches 11 bases. CDR1 and CDR2 from the germline V gene are MNHEY and SMNVEV (reference sequence). This CDR3 is built from 15 residues. J lost 5 bases, V lost 3 bases, and 6 bases had no gene match. DNA for the CDR3: TGTGCCAGCAGTTTGGGACAGGGGGTGTGGAACGAGCAGTACTTC. Protein sequence: CASSLGQGVWNEQYF.

The genes are TRBV12-3 or TRBV12-4 and TRBJ2-2; D is ambiguous. V was pared by 1 base and J by 6 bases, with 6 bases between. The CDR3 is made up of 13 amino acids. CDR3 amino acids: CASSLGYPGELFF. The DNA for the CDR3 is TGTGCCAGCAGTTTAGGTTACCCCGGGGAGCTGTTTTTT.

At least ten counts were recorded for this clonotype. This rearrangement joins TRBV19 to TRBJ1-2; tentatively, D is TRBD1 (5 bases). The CDR3 has 17 amino acids. V lost 0 bases and J 3 bases, leaving 17 bases between the germline ends. Germline V gene data show CDR1 as LNHDA and CDR2 as SQIVND (reference sequence). The DNA of the CDR3 is TGTGCCAGTAGTATAGATGAGGGGCGAGGACTCTACTATGGCTACACCTTC. Translating gives CASSIDEGRGLYYGYTF.

In its sample, this clonotype was seen a few times. The chain links TRBV19 to TRBJ1-5; 9 bases are a match to TRBD1. The CDR3 is 16 residues long. V shed 5 bases, J shed 9 bases, and the junction held 14 bases outside the gene matches. Per germline, CDR1 LNHDA and CDR2 SQIVND (reference sequence). As DNA, the CDR3 is TGTGCCAGTAGTTTCCGATCCGGGACAGGGATAGGGCCCCAGCATTTT. Protein product: CASSFRSGTGIGPQHF. The variable domain in full, with the rest retrieved from reference TRBV19 and TRBJ1-5, is DGGITQSPKYLFRKEGQNVTLSCEQNLNHDAMYWYRQDPGQGLRLIYYSQIVNDFQKGDIAEGYSVSREKKESFPLTVTSAQKNPTAFYLCASSFRSGTGIGPQHFGDGTRLSIL.

This clonotype was counted at least ten times. V usage is TRBV6-1 and J usage is TRBJ1-2; D is ambiguous. The CDR3 extends over 13 amino acids. Germline-derived CDR1 and CDR2 are MNHNS and SASEGT. V was cut by 4 bases and J by 8 bases, with 14 bases left in between. CDR3 bases: TGTGCCAGCAGTGCGAGGACCGTGGGAGGCTACACCTTC. Translated: CASSARTVGGYTF.

There are many counts of this clonotype. At one end, the junction sequence differs from germline, possibly due to a read error. The rearrangement uses TRBV4-1 and TRBJ1-1; D might be TRBD1 (5 bases). The CDR3 sequence is 15 residues long. The germline gives CDR1 MGHRA, CDR2 YSYEKL. The CDR3 sequence: CASRQEPQANTEAFF. The CDR3 DNA reads as TGCGCCAGCAGACAAGAACCACAGGCCAACACTGAAGCTTTCTTT.

This clonotype showed up many times. This chain connects TRBV2 to TRBJ1-2; no reliable D call. The V and J ends lost 1 base and 3 bases respectively, with 3 bases between them. The CDR3 spans 12 residues. Looked up from germline, CDR1 is SNHLY and CDR2 is FYNNEI. The CDR3 coding sequence is TGTGCCAGCAGTGAAGAGTACTATGGCTACACCTTC. It yields the protein CASSEEYYGYTF.

At least ten counts were recorded for this clonotype. This chain joins TRBV6-1 and TRBJ1-1, with a possible D match to TRBD1 (5 bases). The CDR3 is 13 residues long. V gave up 10 bases and J gave up 6 bases, with 18 bases separating them. From germline, CDR1 is MNHNS and CDR2 SASEGT. This chain's CDR3 is CATKGRAEAEAFF. CDR3 in DNA: TGTGCCACCAAGGGGCGGGCCGAGGCTGAAGCTTTCTTT.

This clonotype was found many times. This chain links TRBV29-1 with TRBJ2-7; 10 bases agree with TRBD1. Unmatched junction bases numbered 8, after V lost 6 bases and J lost 6 bases. The CDR3 runs 13 residues. Germline V gives CDR1 SQVTM, CDR2 ANQGSEA. The CDR3: CSVEKTGGAEQYF. The CDR3, as DNA: TGCAGCGTGGAGAAGACAGGGGGCGCCGAGCAGTACTTC.

The CDR3 reads CASTPQGWNTEAFF. The CDR3 DNA reads TGCGCCAGCACCCCACAGGGGTGGAACACTGAAGCTTTCTTT. The chain links TRBV10-2 to TRBJ1-1; 7 nucleotides line up with TRBD1. The trim removed 7 bases at V and 1 base at J, leaving 6 bases unmatched. This CDR3 region has 14 residues. CDR1 is WSHSY, CDR2 SAAADI, per germline.

This clonotype has ten or more counts. In DNA form, the CDR3 reads TGTGCCAGCAGTTTACTTCGGTCCTCCGACAGGGTGGGCTATGGCTACACCTTC. It encodes CASSLLRSSDRVGYGYTF. This chain joins TRBV28 and TRBJ1-2; 7 nucleotides agree with TRBD1. The length of the CDR3 is 18 residues. In germline, CDR1 is MDHEN, CDR2 SYDVKM. The trim removed 2 bases at V and 4 bases at J, leaving 16 bases unmatched.

Points on this clonotype: A single base separates this from a much larger clone, so it may be a read error. This chain uses TRBV6-2 or TRBV6-3 with TRBJ1-4; no firm D call. The germline V gene encodes CDR1 MNHEY and CDR2 SVGEGT. V dropped 4 bases and J dropped 4 bases, with 19 bases sitting between them. CDR3 length equals 17 residues. In DNA form, the CDR3 reads TGTGCCAGCAGTTCTCGCCCCCCACACCTTGTTAATGAAAAACTGTTTTTT. As protein: CASSSRPPHLVNEKLFF.

This clonotype was counted only a few times. At one boundary the junction diverges from the germline segment, which might be a read error. The V and J genes are TRBV6-5 and TRBJ1-5; the D is unclear. This CDR3 has 16 amino acids. Germline CDR1 reads MNHEY; CDR2 reads SVGAGI. The CDR3 spells CASSYSRGPSSQPQHF. CDR3 bases: TGTGCCAGCAGTTACTCGAGAGGACCGAGCAGTCAGCCCCAGCATTTT.

This clonotype was found many times. The CDR3 is CASGQGPKNYGYTF. CDR3 sequence (DNA): TGTGCCAGCGGACAGGGGCCAAAAAACTATGGCTACACCTTC. This chain joins TRBV6-1 and TRBJ1-2; 9 nucleotides align to TRBD1. The V segment lost 8 bases and the J segment 2 bases; nucleotides outside the gene matches: 6. The CDR3 length is 14 residues. The germline CDR1 and CDR2 sequences are MNHNS and SASEGT.

This clonotype has ten or more counts. V is TRBV28 and J is TRBJ1-1, with unresolved D. Germline-derived CDR1 and CDR2 are MDHEN and SYDVKM. This CDR3 is 13 amino acids long. The V gene lost 2 bases and the J gene lost 8 bases, with 12 bases spanning the gap. DNA for the CDR3: TGTGCCAGCAGTTTAAATCAGGTGCCCGAAGCTTTCTTT. This gives the protein CASSLNQVPEAFF.

The rearrangement links TRBV28 to TRBJ2-4; TRBD1 is a possible D gene (6 bases). The V gene's germline CDR1 is MDHEN and CDR2 SYDVKM. The CDR3 totals 15 residues. V was shortened by 5 bases and J by 5 bases, with 16 bases between the two germline ends. The CDR3 is CASSPGQPYQNIQYF. CDR3 nucleotide sequence: TGTGCCAGCAGTCCCGGACAGCCCTATCAAAACATTCAGTACTTC.

This clonotype was detected ten times or more. The chain has TRBV7-2 and TRBJ2-2; D gene unclear. Trimming shortened V by 1 base and J by 10 bases, and 16 bases separated the two germline ends. The germline gives CDR1 SGHTA, CDR2 FQGNSA. The CDR3 is 15 residues long. CDR3 sequence: CASSLVSQSFKELFF. CDR3 DNA sequence: TGTGCCAGCAGCTTAGTCTCCCAAAGTTTCAAGGAGCTGTTTTTT.

The chain combines TRBV30 with TRBJ2-2, with D perhaps assigned TRBD1 or TRBD2 (5 bases each). Deletions cut 1 base from V and 6 bases from J, with 12 bases between. CDR3 length equals 14 residues. The germline V gene encodes CDR1 GTSNPN and CDR2 SVGIG (reference sequence). CDR3 protein: CAWSGGTYPGELFF. The CDR3 nucleotides are TGTGCCTGGAGTGGAGGGACCTATCCCGGGGAGCTGTTTTTT.

This clonotype was found a few times. This chain joins TRBV11-1 and TRBJ1-2; 9 bases are a match to TRBD1. Germline CDR1 and CDR2: SGHAT and FQDESV (reference sequence). The CDR3 length is 16 residues. V gave up 5 bases and J gave up 8 bases; unmatched junction bases: 15. CDR3 loop: CASSTTGTGRSSGYTF. In DNA, the CDR3 is TGTGCCAGCAGCACTACCGGGACAGGGCGATCTAGCGGCTACACCTTC.

The chain links TRBV12-3 or TRBV12-4 to TRBJ1-2; perhaps TRBD1 as D (5 bases). The ends were cut back, 1 base at V and 4 bases at J, with 13 bases in the middle. This CDR3 region has 15 residues. Here the CDR3 reads CASSLDRTGRYGYTF. The CDR3 DNA sequence: TGTGCCAGCAGTTTAGATCGGACGGGGCGCTATGGCTACACCTTC.